This TCR beta chain was identified during a study of cytomegalovirus exposure and HLA in healthy donors. Turning to the study itself: Approximately 83 million unique TCRs from HLA-typed donors were held in an early data release.

The CDR3 has 14 residues. Trimming removed 3 bases from V and 7 bases from J; junction bases left unmatched: 5. Germline V gene data show CDR1 as SGHDT and CDR2 as YYEEEE. Both 60 Vbeta primers and 13 Jbeta primers went into the PCR. Method: immunoSEQ multiplex PCR; TCRdb's copy keeps in-frame clones and lacks some. The sample has 90,000 to 120,000 clones, more than 75% seen once. Whole-study findings and limits: Among TCR beta chains of equal frequency, HLA-associated ones were more clonally expanded in a later analysis.

On this clone itself: Its antigen remains unknown.

The chain joins TRBV5-6 to TRBJ2-2; the match to TRBD1 covers 8 bases. The TCR originated in a man younger than 40 in good health and CMV-seropositive. Sequences were obtained from PBMCs. CDR3 coding DNA: TGTGCCAGCAGCTGGACAGGGATCGGCGGGGAGCTGTTTTTT. Translated, it gives CASSWTGIGGELFF.